The 14 T cell receptor beta chains below were found in one sample sequenced in a study of response to subunit inactivated influenza vaccine. Using its own MiXCR run on the RT-PCR reads, TCRdb lists one record per CDR3 protein. In the table there are hundreds of thousands of distinct CDR3 sequences, about 10% of which are singletons. Sequenced material: PBMCs from blood, taken on the day of vaccination. The receptor set was obtained from a man aged 50 or older who received an inactivated influenza vaccine.

This clonotype has more than one count but fewer than ten. The V and J genes are TRBV20-1 and TRBJ2-7; D tentatively fits TRBD1 or TRBD2 (5 bases each). CDR3 length: 13 residues. The germline V and J ends were trimmed by 3 bases and 2 bases, with 11 bases remaining between them. CDR1 and CDR2 (germline): DFQATT, SNEGSKA (reference sequence). CDR3 residues: CSARKRGAYEQYF. In DNA form, the CDR3 reads TGCAGTGCTAGGAAGCGAGGGGCCTACGAGCAGTACTTC.

The chain combines TRBV27 with TRBJ2-2; TRBD2 matches at 7 bases. The germline CDR1 and CDR2 sequences are MNHEY and SMNVEV (reference sequence). Losses at the gene ends were 3 bases for V and 6 bases for J; bases not matched to a gene: 4. This CDR3 is 14 amino acids long. The CDR3 DNA follows: TGTGCCAGCAGTTTTGGGGGGGAGGCCGGGGAGCTGTTTTTT. Protein: CASSFGGEAGELFF.

This clonotype was detected a few times. The chain joins TRBV20-1 to TRBJ1-1; no firm D call. CDR1 is DFQATT and CDR2 is SNEGSKA in the germline V gene (reference sequence). V was trimmed by 6 bases and J by 3 bases, leaving 14 bases between them. The length of the CDR3 is 13 residues. The CDR3 sequence: CSANPRDYTEAFF. The CDR3 region has the DNA TGCAGTGCCAACCCGAGGGATTACACTGAAGCTTTCTTT.

This chain connects TRBV7-9 to TRBJ1-1; 7 bases match TRBD1. Germline CDR1 is SEHNR and CDR2 is FQNEAQ (reference sequence). CDR3 size: 15 residues. V lost 6 bases, J lost 0 bases, and 7 bases stayed unmatched. The CDR3 bases are TGTGCCAGCAGACCTGGGACAGCCATGAACACTGAAGCTTTCTTT. It codes for CASRPGTAMNTEAFF.

The CDR3 region is CASRTAAGVNTEAFF. The DNA of the CDR3 is TGTGCCAGCAGAACCGCGGCGGGGGTGAACACTGAAGCTTTCTTT. V usage is TRBV27 and J usage is TRBJ1-1; maybe TRBD1 (5 bases). CDR1 is MNHEY, CDR2 SMNVEV, per germline (reference sequence). The V gene lost 6 bases and the J gene lost 0 bases, with 14 bases spanning the gap. The CDR3 length is 15 residues.

This clonotype has only a few counts. This chain uses TRBV11-2 with TRBJ1-1, with D hard to call. Deletions cut 0 bases from V and 4 bases from J, with 9 bases between. The CDR3 is 14 residues long. Per germline, CDR1 SGHAT and CDR2 FQNNGV. The CDR3 coding sequence is TGTGCCAGCAGCTTAGAGCCCCTTGGCACTGAAGCTTTCTTT. Translated: CASSLEPLGTEAFF.

Turning to this clonotype: This sequence may be a read error, since a much larger clone differs from it by one base. The DNA for the CDR3 is TGTGCCAGCAGCTTAGTTATAGGGAAGAACACTGAAGCTTTCTTT. It yields the protein CASSLVIGKNTEAFF. The genes are TRBV7-2 and TRBJ1-1; D ambiguous. V was trimmed by 1 base and J by 1 base, leaving 10 bases between them. This CDR3 is 15 amino acids long. Germline CDR1 is SGHTA and CDR2 is FQGNSA.

There are many counts of this clonotype. The gene calls are TRBV4-3 and TRBJ1-2, with D unresolved. Germline values: CDR1 LGHNA, CDR2 YSLEER. Trimming took off 4 bases at V and 5 bases at J, with 11 bases between the two ends. The CDR3 has 13 amino acids. CDR3 nucleotides: TGCGCCAGCAGCCCCTTGGAAGGGTATGGCTACACCTTC. Its protein is CASSPLEGYGYTF.

This clonotype was counted a few times. The V gene is TRBV5-1, the J gene TRBJ2-5; D uncertain. Germline-derived CDR1 and CDR2 are SGHRS and YFSETQ. This CDR3 contains 15 residues. V lost 2 bases and J lost 5, with 16 bases in between. The CDR3 loop is CASSFLARFSETQYF. The DNA of the CDR3 is TGCGCCAGCAGCTTCTTGGCCCGCTTCAGCGAGACCCAGTACTTC.

This clonotype occurred a few times. The V and J genes are TRBV5-1 and TRBJ1-6, with D unresolved. CDR1 is SGHRS and CDR2 is YFSETQ in the germline V gene. V was shortened by 0 bases and J by 10 bases, with 14 bases between the two germline ends. The CDR3 consists of 15 residues. Here the CDR3 reads CASSLGGVGRSPLHF. DNA for the CDR3: TGCGCCAGCAGCTTGGGTGGGGTTGGAAGATCACCCCTCCACTTT. Drawing the rest from reference TRBV5-1 and TRBJ1-6, the complete variable domain is KAGVTQTPRYLIKTRGQQVTLSCSPISGHRSVSWYQQTPGQGLQFLFEYFSETQRNKGNFPGRFSGRQFSNSRSEMNVSTLELGDSALYLCASSLGGVGRSPLHFGNGTRLTVT.

CDR3 residues: CASSLNPRGQAGELFF. Here the CDR3 DNA reads TGTGCCAGCAGCTTAAATCCCAGGGGGCAGGCCGGGGAGCTGTTTTTT. The rearrangement uses TRBV7-9 and TRBJ2-2; 8 bases are shared with TRBD1. Trimming removed 2 bases from V and 6 bases from J; junction bases left unmatched: 8. The CDR3 runs to 16 residues. From germline, CDR1 is SEHNR and CDR2 FQNEAQ (reference sequence).

A few counts support this clonotype. The chain links TRBV29-1 to TRBJ2-1; 11 bases match TRBD1. After removal of 2 bases from V and 9 bases from J, the junction contained 6 bases not matched to a gene. The germline V gene encodes CDR1 SQVTM and CDR2 ANQGSEA. CDR3 size: 14 residues. The CDR3 sequence: CSVERDRGGGEQFF. CDR3 nucleotide sequence: TGCAGCGTTGAAAGGGACAGGGGGGGCGGTGAGCAGTTCTTC.

This clonotype was seen many times. This sequence joins TRBV20-1 and TRBJ2-2, with 8 bases identical to TRBD2. CDR1 DFQATT and CDR2 SNEGSKA come from the germline V gene (reference sequence). J gave up 2 bases and V 5 bases, and 1 base lay outside the gene matches. There are 13 residues in the CDR3. The CDR3 here is CSALAGNTGELFF. CDR3 DNA sequence: TGCAGTGCTTTAGCGGGAAACACCGGGGAGCTGTTTTTT.

The CDR3 DNA is TGTGCCAGCAGTCCCGGGGTAGCGGGGAGCTCCTACAATGAGCAGTTCTTC. It translates to CASSPGVAGSSYNEQFF. The gene calls are TRBV6-1 and TRBJ2-1, with 8 bases fitting TRBD2. This CDR3 is 17 amino acids long. V was clipped by 5 bases and J by 0 bases; unmatched bases: 9. The germline gives CDR1 MNHNS, CDR2 SASEGT.